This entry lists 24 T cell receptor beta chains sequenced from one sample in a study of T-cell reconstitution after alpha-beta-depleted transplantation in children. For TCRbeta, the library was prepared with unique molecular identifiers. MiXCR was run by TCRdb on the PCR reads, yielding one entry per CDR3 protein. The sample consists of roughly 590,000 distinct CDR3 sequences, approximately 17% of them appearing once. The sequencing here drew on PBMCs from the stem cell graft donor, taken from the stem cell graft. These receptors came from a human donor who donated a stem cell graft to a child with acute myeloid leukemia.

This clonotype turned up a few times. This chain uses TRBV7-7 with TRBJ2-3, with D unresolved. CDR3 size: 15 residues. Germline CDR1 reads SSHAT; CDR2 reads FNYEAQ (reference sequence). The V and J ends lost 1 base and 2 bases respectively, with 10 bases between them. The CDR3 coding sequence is TGTGCCAGCAGCTTAGGTTTATCTCACACAGATACGCAGTATTTT. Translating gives CASSLGLSHTDTQYF.

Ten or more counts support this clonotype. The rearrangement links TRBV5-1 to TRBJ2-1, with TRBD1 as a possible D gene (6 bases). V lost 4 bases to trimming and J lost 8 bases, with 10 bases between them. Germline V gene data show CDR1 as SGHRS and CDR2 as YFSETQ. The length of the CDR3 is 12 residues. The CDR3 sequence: CASSHGQHEQFF. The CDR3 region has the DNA TGCGCCAGCAGCCACGGACAGCATGAGCAGTTCTTC.

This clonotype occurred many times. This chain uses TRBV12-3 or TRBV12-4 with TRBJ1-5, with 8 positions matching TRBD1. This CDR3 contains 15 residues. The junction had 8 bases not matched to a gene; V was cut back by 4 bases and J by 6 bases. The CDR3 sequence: CASSSTGGWSQPQHF. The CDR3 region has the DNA TGTGCCAGCAGTTCTACAGGGGGTTGGAGTCAGCCCCAGCATTTT.

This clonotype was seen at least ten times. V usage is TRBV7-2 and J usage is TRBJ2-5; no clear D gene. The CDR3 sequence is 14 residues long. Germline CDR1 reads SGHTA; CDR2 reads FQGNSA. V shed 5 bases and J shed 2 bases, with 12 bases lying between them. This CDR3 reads CASSLTGQQETQYF. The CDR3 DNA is TGTGCCAGCAGCCTCACCGGGCAGCAAGAGACCCAGTACTTC.

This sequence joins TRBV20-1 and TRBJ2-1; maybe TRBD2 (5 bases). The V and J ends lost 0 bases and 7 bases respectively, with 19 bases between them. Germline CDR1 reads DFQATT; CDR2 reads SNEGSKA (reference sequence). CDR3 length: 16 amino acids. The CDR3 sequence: CSARDNLDFPLNEQFF. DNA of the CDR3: TGCAGTGCTAGAGATAATTTGGACTTCCCCTTGAATGAGCAGTTCTTC.

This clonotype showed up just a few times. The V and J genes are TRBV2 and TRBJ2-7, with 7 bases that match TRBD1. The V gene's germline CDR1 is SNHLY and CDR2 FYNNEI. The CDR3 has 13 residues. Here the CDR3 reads CASEGTGVYEQYV. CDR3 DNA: TGTGCATCCGAGGGAACAGGGGTGTACGAGCAGTACGTC.

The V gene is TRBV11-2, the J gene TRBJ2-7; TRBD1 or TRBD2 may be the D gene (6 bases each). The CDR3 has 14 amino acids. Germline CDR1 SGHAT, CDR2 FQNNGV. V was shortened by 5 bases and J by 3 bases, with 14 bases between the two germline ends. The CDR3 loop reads CASSQQGGDYEQYF. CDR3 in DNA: TGTGCCAGCAGCCAACAGGGCGGGGACTACGAGCAGTACTTC.

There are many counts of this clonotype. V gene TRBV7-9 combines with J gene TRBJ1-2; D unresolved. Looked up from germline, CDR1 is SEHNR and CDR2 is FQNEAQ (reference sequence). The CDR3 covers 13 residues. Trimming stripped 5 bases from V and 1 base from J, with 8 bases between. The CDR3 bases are TGTGCCAGCAGCCGACCTCTTAACTATGGCTACACCTTC. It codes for CASSRPLNYGYTF.

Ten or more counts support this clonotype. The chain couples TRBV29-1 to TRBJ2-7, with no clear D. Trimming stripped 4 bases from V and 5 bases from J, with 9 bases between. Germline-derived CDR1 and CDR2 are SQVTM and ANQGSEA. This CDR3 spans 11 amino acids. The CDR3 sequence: CSVGRADEQYF. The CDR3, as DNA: TGCAGCGTTGGACGAGCCGACGAGCAGTACTTC.

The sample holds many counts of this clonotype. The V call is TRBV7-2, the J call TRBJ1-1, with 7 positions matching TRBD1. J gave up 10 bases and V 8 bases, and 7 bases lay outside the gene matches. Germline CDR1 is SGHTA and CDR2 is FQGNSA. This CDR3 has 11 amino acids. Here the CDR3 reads CASAPGGLAFF. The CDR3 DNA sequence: TGTGCCAGCGCTCCAGGGGGTTTAGCTTTCTTT. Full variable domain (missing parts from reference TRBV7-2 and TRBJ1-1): GAGVSQSPSNKVTEKGKDVELRCDPISGHTALYWYRQSLGQGLEFLIYFQGNSAPDKSGLPSDRFSAERTGGSVSTLTIQRTQQEDSAVYLCASAPGGLAFFGQGTRLTVV.

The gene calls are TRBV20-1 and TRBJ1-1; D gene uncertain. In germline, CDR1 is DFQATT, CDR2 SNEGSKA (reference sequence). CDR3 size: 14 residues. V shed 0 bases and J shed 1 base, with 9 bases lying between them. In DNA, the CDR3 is TGCAGTGCTAGAGATAACGGCGAGAACACTGAAGCTTTCTTT. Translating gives CSARDNGENTEAFF.

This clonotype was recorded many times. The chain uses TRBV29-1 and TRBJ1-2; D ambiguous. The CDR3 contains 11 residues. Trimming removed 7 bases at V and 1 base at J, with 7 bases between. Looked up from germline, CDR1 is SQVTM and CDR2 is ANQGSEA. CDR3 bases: TGCAGCGCCCATAATAACTATGGCTACACCTTC. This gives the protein CSAHNNYGYTF.

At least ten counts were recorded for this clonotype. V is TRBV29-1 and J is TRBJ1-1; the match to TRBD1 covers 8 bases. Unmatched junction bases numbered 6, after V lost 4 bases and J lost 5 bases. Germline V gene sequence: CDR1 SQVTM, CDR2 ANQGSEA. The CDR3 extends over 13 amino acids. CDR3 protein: CSVGTGGLTEAFF. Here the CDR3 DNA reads TGCAGCGTTGGAACAGGGGGACTAACTGAAGCTTTCTTT.

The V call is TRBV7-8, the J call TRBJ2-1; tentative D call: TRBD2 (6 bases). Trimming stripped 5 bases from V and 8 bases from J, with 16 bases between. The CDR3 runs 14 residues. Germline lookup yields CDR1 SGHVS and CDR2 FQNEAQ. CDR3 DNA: TGTGCCAGCAGCCTAGGGCGGGATTTGGATGAGCAGTTCTTC. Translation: CASSLGRDLDEQFF. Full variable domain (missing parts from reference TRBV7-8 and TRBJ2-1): GAGVSQSPRYKVAKRGQDVALRCDPISGHVSLFWYQQALGQGPEFLTYFQNEAQLDKSGLPSDRFFAERPEGSVSTLKIQRTQQEDSAVYLCASSLGRDLDEQFFGPGTRLTVL.

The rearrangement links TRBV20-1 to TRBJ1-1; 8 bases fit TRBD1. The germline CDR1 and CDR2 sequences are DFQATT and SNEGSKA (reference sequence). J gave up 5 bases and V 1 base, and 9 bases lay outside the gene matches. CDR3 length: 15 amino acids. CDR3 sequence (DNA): TGCAGTGCTAGAGTGGTGGGGGACAGGCAGACTGAAGCTTTCTTT. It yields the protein CSARVVGDRQTEAFF.

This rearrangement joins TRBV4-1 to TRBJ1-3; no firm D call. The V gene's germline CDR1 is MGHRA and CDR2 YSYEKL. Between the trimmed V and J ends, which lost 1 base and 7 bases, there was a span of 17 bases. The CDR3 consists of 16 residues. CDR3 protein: CASSQGWGSGGNTIYF. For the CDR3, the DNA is TGCGCCAGCAGCCAAGGATGGGGAAGCGGCGGGAACACCATATATTTT.

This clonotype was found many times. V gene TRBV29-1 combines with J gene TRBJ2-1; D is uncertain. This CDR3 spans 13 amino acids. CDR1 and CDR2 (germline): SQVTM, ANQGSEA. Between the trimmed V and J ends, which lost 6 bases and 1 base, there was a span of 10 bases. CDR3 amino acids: CSVRTGSYNEQFF. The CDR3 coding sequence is TGCAGCGTCCGGACGGGTTCCTACAATGAGCAGTTCTTC.

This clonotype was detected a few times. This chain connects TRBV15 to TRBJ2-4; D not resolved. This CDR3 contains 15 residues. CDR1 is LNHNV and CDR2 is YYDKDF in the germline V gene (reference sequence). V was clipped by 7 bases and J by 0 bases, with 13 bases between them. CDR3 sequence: CATTPMGLAKNIQYF. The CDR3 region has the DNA TGTGCCACCACCCCTATGGGTTTAGCCAAAAACATTCAGTACTTC.

The CDR3 loop reads CASSPQVGRGKTQYF. In DNA, the CDR3 is TGTGCCAGCAGCCCCCAAGTGGGCAGGGGAAAGACCCAGTACTTC. The V and J genes are TRBV7-8 and TRBJ2-5, with D possibly matching TRBD1 (6 bases). V dropped 5 bases and J dropped 6 bases, with 19 bases sitting between them. The CDR3 is made up of 15 amino acids. From germline, CDR1 is SGHVS and CDR2 FQNEAQ.

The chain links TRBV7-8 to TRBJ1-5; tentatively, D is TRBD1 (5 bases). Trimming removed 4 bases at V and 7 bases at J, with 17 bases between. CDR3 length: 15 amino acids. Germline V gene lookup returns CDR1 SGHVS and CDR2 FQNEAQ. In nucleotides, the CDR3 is TGTGCCAGCAGCTCGCGACGAATCAGGGTCCAGCCCCAGCATTTT. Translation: CASSSRRIRVQPQHF.

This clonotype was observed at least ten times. CDR3 bases: TGCAGTGCTAGAGTTTACGGGGGCGAAACCGGGGAGCTGTTTTTT. Protein: CSARVYGGETGELFF. This chain joins TRBV20-1 and TRBJ2-2; either TRBD1 or TRBD2 may fit D (6 bases each). This CDR3 has 15 amino acids. Trimming took 1 base from V and 5 from J, leaving 14 bases between them. The germline gives CDR1 DFQATT, CDR2 SNEGSKA (reference sequence).

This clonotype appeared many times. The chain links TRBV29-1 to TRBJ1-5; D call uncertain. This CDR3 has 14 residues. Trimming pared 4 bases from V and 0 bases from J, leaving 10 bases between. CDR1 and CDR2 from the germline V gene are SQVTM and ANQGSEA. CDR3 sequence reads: CSVGSGDSNQPQHF. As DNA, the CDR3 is TGCAGCGTTGGTTCAGGAGATAGCAATCAGCCCCAGCATTTT.

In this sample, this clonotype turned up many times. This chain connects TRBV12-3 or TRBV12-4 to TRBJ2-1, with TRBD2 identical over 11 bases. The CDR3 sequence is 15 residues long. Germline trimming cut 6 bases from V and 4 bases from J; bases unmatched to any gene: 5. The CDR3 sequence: CASRYGTSGYNEQFF. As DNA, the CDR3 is TGTGCCAGCAGATACGGGACTAGCGGTTACAATGAGCAGTTCTTC.

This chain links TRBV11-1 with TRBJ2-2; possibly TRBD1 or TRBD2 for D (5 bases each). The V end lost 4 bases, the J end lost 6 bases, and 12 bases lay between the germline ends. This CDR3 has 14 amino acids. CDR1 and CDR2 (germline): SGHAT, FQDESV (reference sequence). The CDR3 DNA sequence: TGTGCCAGCAGCTGGCGCCGGGGCCCCGGGGAGCTGTTTTTT. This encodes CASSWRRGPGELFF.